The 20 T cell receptor beta chains presented below share a single source sample, sequenced in a study of T cells in Graves' hyperthyroidism and ophthalmopathy. The TCR beta CDR3 regions underwent amplification using RNA transcripts as the source. HTBI primers drove first-round RT-PCR of the TCR CDR3. Via MiXCR, TCRdb re-called the multiplex PCR reads, giving one row per CDR3 protein. The sample has roughly 640,000 distinct CDR3 sequences; 15% to 20% are singletons. The sample consisted of blood. These receptors originate from a woman between 40 and 50 years old with Graves' ophthalmopathy.

This clonotype was counted only a few times. The V call is TRBV12-3 or TRBV12-4, the J call TRBJ1-6, with D unresolved. V was trimmed by 4 bases and J by 17 bases, leaving 15 bases between them. CDR3 size: 12 residues. The DNA for the CDR3 is TGTGCCAGCAGTTCCCCTGACACCCCGGTCCACTTT. Protein sequence: CASSSPDTPVHF.

This clonotype was observed a handful of times. This chain uses TRBV4-1 with TRBJ1-5, with D possibly TRBD1 on 5 matching bases. The germline V gene encodes CDR1 MGHRA and CDR2 YSYEKL. The V end lost 5 bases, the J end lost 2 bases, and 13 bases lay between the germline ends. The CDR3 has 15 residues. In nucleotides, the CDR3 is TGCGCCAGCAGCTTGGGACCCGTGGGCAATCAGCCCCAGCATTTT. This codes for CASSLGPVGNQPQHF.

This clonotype was recorded at least ten times. Germline is not matched at one junction end, which may reflect a read error. The rearrangement uses TRBV12-3 or TRBV12-4 and TRBJ2-3; 9 positions agree with TRBD2. The CDR3 length is 15 residues. The CDR3 is CASRLAGASTDTQYF. CDR3 bases: TGTGCCAGCAGGTTAGCGGGGGCTAGCACAGATACGCAGTATTTT.

This clonotype has more than one count but fewer than ten. The chain has TRBV7-2 and TRBJ1-3, with D hard to call. This CDR3 contains 15 residues. The V gene's germline CDR1 is SGHTA and CDR2 FQGNSA. V was pared by 1 base and J by 2 bases, with 9 bases between. The CDR3 coding sequence is TGTGCCAGCAGCTTAGAAGGGCTCCCTGGAAACACCATATATTTT. Translation: CASSLEGLPGNTIYF.

V and J are TRBV20-1 and TRBJ2-1; a possible D gene is TRBD2 (5 bases). The CDR3 runs to 12 residues. Trimming took 7 bases from V and 3 from J, leaving 10 bases between them. Per germline, CDR1 DFQATT and CDR2 SNEGSKA (reference sequence). The CDR3 DNA reads TGCAGTGTAACCGGGAACTACAATGAGCAGTTCTTC. It specifies CSVTGNYNEQFF.

In its sample, this clonotype was seen many times. This chain joins TRBV20-1 and TRBJ2-1; 7 bases are shared with TRBD2. Germline-derived CDR1 and CDR2 are DFQATT and SNEGSKA (reference sequence). Germline trimming cut 6 bases from V and 10 bases from J; bases unmatched to any gene: 15. CDR3 size: 14 residues. This CDR3 is CSASFGLGMWEQFF. CDR3 nucleotide sequence: TGCAGTGCCTCATTCGGACTAGGGATGTGGGAGCAGTTCTTC.

This clonotype was seen many times. The gene calls are TRBV28 and TRBJ2-5; D gene ambiguous. Germline V gene lookup returns CDR1 MDHEN and CDR2 SYDVKM. Trimming pared 1 base from V and 0 bases from J, leaving 15 bases between. The CDR3 extends over 17 amino acids. CDR3 bases: TGTGCCAGCAGTTTATTTTTTCCTGCCGGAGACCAAGAGACCCAGTACTTC. Protein sequence: CASSLFFPAGDQETQYF.

This clonotype has ten or more counts. The rearrangement uses TRBV7-2 and TRBJ2-3; D is perhaps TRBD2 (5 bases). The CDR3 consists of 14 residues. Trimming cost V 8 bases and J 0 bases, with 12 bases left between them. The germline gives CDR1 SGHTA, CDR2 FQGNSA. CDR3 in amino acids: CASEGAASTDTQYF. Written as DNA, the CDR3 is TGTGCCAGCGAGGGAGCGGCTAGCACAGATACGCAGTATTTT.

This clonotype was seen at least ten times. The J gene is TRBJ2-3, the V gene TRBV5-1; the D is unclear. The length of the CDR3 is 16 residues. Trimming stripped 1 base from V and 4 bases from J, with 16 bases between. The germline V gene has CDR1 SGHRS and CDR2 YFSETQ. The CDR3 sequence: CASSLSGASIADTQYF. The CDR3 DNA follows: TGCGCCAGCAGCTTGTCAGGAGCAAGTATTGCAGATACGCAGTATTTT.

This clonotype was seen repeatedly, ten times or more. The genes are TRBV11-2 and TRBJ1-1; 9 positions agree with TRBD1. Germline lookup yields CDR1 SGHAT and CDR2 FQNNGV. V shed 5 bases, J shed 4 bases, and the junction held 2 bases outside the gene matches. The CDR3 consists of 13 residues. The CDR3 coding sequence is TGTGCCAGCAGCAAGGACAGGGGCACTGAAGCTTTCTTT. Protein sequence: CASSKDRGTEAFF.

This clonotype was seen ten or more times. The chain has TRBV12-3 or TRBV12-4 and TRBJ1-1; no definite D call. V gave up 5 bases and J gave up 1 base, with 11 bases separating them. The CDR3 spans 14 residues. This chain's CDR3 is CASSPQEWNTEAFF. CDR3 nucleotide sequence: TGTGCCAGCAGTCCGCAGGAGTGGAACACTGAAGCTTTCTTT.

This clonotype was picked up a small number of times. The DNA for the CDR3 is TGTGCCTGGAGTCGTAACTACGAGCAGTACTTC. The encoded protein is CAWSRNYEQYF. The chain employs TRBV30 and TRBJ2-7; no clear D gene. Per germline, CDR1 GTSNPN and CDR2 SVGIG (reference sequence). The CDR3 is made up of 11 amino acids. V lost 2 bases and J lost 3, with 5 bases in between.

This clonotype was detected a few times. The rearrangement joins TRBV14 to TRBJ1-1; D ambiguous. This CDR3 spans 13 amino acids. V gave up 6 bases and J gave up 7 bases, with 15 bases separating them. CDR1 is SGHDN, CDR2 FVKESK, per germline. This CDR3 reads CASSRGTEREAFF. CDR3 sequence (DNA): TGTGCCAGCAGTCGAGGTACAGAACGTGAAGCTTTCTTT.

In the case of this clonotype: This may come from a read error, since a much larger clone is one base off. The CDR3, as DNA: TGCAGTGCTGGGACGGGGAGCGTCGGGGAGCAGTACTTC. It specifies CSAGTGSVGEQYF. The chain links TRBV20-1 to TRBJ2-7; D may be TRBD1 or TRBD2 (5 bases each). The CDR3 consists of 13 residues. Per germline, CDR1 DFQATT and CDR2 SNEGSKA (reference sequence). V shed 5 bases and J shed 7 bases, with 18 bases lying between them.

This clonotype has just a few counts. Being one base from a much bigger clone, this may be a read error. The J gene is TRBJ2-7, the V gene TRBV2; a possible D gene is TRBD2 (5 bases). CDR1 is SNHLY and CDR2 is FYNNEI in the germline V gene. The CDR3 loop spans 12 amino acids. V was trimmed by 6 bases and J by 3 bases, leaving 9 bases between them. The CDR3 here is CASRVGDYEQYF. The DNA for the CDR3 is TGTGCCAGCAGGGTGGGAGACTACGAGCAGTACTTC. The variable domain in full, completed from reference TRBV2 and TRBJ2-7, reads EPEVTQTPSHQVTQMGQEVILRCVPISNHLYFYWYRQILGQKVEFLVSFYNNEISEKSEIFDDQFSVERPDGSNFTLKIRSTKLEDSAMYFCASRVGDYEQYFGPGTRLTVT.

The CDR3 loop is CASSLAPTQVSDEQFF. The CDR3 DNA sequence: TGCGCCAGCAGCCTCGCCCCTACACAGGTATCTGATGAGCAGTTCTTC. The chain carries TRBV4-1 and TRBJ2-1; a weak D match, TRBD1 (5 bases). CDR3 length: 16 residues. V gave up 4 bases and J gave up 8 bases, with 21 bases separating them. From germline, CDR1 is MGHRA and CDR2 YSYEKL.

This rearrangement joins TRBV2 to TRBJ2-2, with 12 bases matching TRBD2. Looked up from germline, CDR1 is SNHLY and CDR2 is FYNNEI. The CDR3 runs 18 residues. V gave up 7 bases and J gave up 4 bases; unmatched junction bases: 13. The DNA of the CDR3 is TGTGCCAGCACCCTCCGTGGGCTAGCGGGAGGGGGCACCGGGGAGCTGTTTTTT. Translated, it gives CASTLRGLAGGGTGELFF.

The chain employs TRBV20-1 and TRBJ2-7; 10 bases fit TRBD2. J gave up 2 bases and V 3 bases, and 7 bases lay outside the gene matches. The germline CDR1 and CDR2 sequences are DFQATT and SNEGSKA (reference sequence). CDR3 length equals 15 residues. The CDR3 DNA follows: TGCAGTGCTAGGGGGCCTAGCGGGGGAACCTACGAGCAGTACTTC. Residues: CSARGPSGGTYEQYF.

The V call is TRBV5-1, the J call TRBJ2-7; D tentatively fits TRBD1 or TRBD2 (5 bases each). The CDR3 sequence is 14 residues long. The V end was cut by 4 bases, the J end by 2 bases, with 13 bases between. Germline CDR1 reads SGHRS; CDR2 reads YFSETQ. CDR3 amino acids: CASSPWGMAYEQYF. The CDR3 nucleotides read TGCGCCAGCAGCCCCTGGGGGATGGCCTACGAGCAGTACTTC.

There are a few counts of this clonotype. This could be a read error, since a much larger clone is one nucleotide away. The V call is TRBV2, the J call TRBJ1-1; D is uncertain. V lost 1 base to trimming and J lost 7 bases, with 1 base between them. This CDR3 contains 10 residues. Looked up from germline, CDR1 is SNHLY and CDR2 is FYNNEI. Written as DNA, the CDR3 is TGTGCCAGCAGTGAAGTTGAAGCTTTCTTT. Amino acid sequence: CASSEVEAFF. The whole variable domain, filled in from reference TRBV2 and TRBJ1-1, reads EPEVTQTPSHQVTQMGQEVILRCVPISNHLYFYWYRQILGQKVEFLVSFYNNEISEKSEIFDDQFSVERPDGSNFTLKIRSTKLEDSAMYFCASSEVEAFFGQGTRLTVV.